This entry lists 20 T cell receptor beta chains sequenced from one sample in a study of identical twins. TCRdb fed the 5' RACE reads into MiXCR, producing one record per CDR3 protein. The sample lists some 300,000 distinct CDR3 sequences; roughly an eighth were seen once. The data also belong to a second study, concerning yellow fever vaccine responses in identical twins.

Sequencing input: CD8+ T cells sorted from blood. Receptors originate from a woman aged 18 to 35 in good health.

The genes are TRBV20-1 and TRBJ2-1, with TRBD1 identical over 9 bases. The germline gives CDR1 DFQATT, CDR2 SNEGSKA (reference sequence). The CDR3 is 14 amino acids. With 2 bases clipped from V and 8 bases from J, the junction kept 7 bases outside the gene matches. The CDR3 DNA sequence: TGCAGTGCTAGAACGGACAGGGGCCGGGATGAGCAGTTCTTC. This gives the protein CSARTDRGRDEQFF.

This clonotype was seen ten or more times. The chain couples TRBV2 to TRBJ2-7, with 10 bases aligning to TRBD2. The CDR3 runs to 17 residues. The germline V gene encodes CDR1 SNHLY and CDR2 FYNNEI. J gave up 3 bases and V 4 bases, and 12 bases lay outside the gene matches. The CDR3 reads CASSARGLAAISYEQYV. The CDR3 DNA follows: TGTGCCAGCAGTGCCCGCGGACTAGCGGCAATAAGCTACGAGCAGTACGTC.

This clonotype was picked up a small number of times. The V call is TRBV27, the J call TRBJ2-5; 9 bases are a match to TRBD1. V was clipped by 5 bases and J by 4 bases; unmatched bases: 5. The CDR3 has 14 residues. CDR1 and CDR2 from the germline V gene are MNHEY and SMNVEV (reference sequence). This CDR3 reads CASSTNRGLETQYF. CDR3 in DNA: TGTGCCAGCAGTACGAACAGGGGGCTAGAGACCCAGTACTTC.

The V gene is TRBV11-2, the J gene TRBJ2-2, with TRBD2 identical over 8 bases. Unmatched junction bases numbered 8, after V lost 3 bases and J lost 5 bases. Germline assignment: CDR1 SGHAT and CDR2 FQNNGV. The CDR3 runs to 16 residues. The CDR3 loop is CASSLAAGVDTGELFF. The CDR3 region has the DNA TGTGCCAGCAGCTTGGCAGCGGGAGTTGATACCGGGGAGCTGTTTTTT.

This clonotype was detected only a few times. The chain links TRBV7-6 to TRBJ2-1; D is perhaps TRBD1 (6 bases). Per the germline V gene, CDR1 is SGHVS and CDR2 is FNYEAQ. The CDR3 consists of 17 residues. Trimming removed 4 bases from V and 1 base from J, with 17 bases in between. Here the CDR3 reads CASSSGASGRSYNEQFF. The CDR3 DNA sequence: TGTGCCAGCAGCTCAGGGGCGTCGGGACGATCCTACAATGAGCAGTTCTTC.

This clonotype was counted a few times. This chain connects TRBV7-6 to TRBJ2-7; TRBD1 matches at 9 bases. Unmatched junction bases numbered 5, after V lost 5 bases and J lost 0 bases. The CDR3 is 15 amino acids. Germline V gene sequence: CDR1 SGHVS, CDR2 FNYEAQ. The chain's CDR3 is CASSPGQGYSYEQYF. As DNA, the CDR3 is TGTGCCAGCAGCCCGGGACAGGGATACTCCTACGAGCAGTACTTC.

In its sample, this clonotype was seen a few times. The rearrangement links TRBV6-1 to TRBJ2-7, with unresolved D. This CDR3 region has 12 residues. The germline CDR1 and CDR2 sequences are MNHNS and SASEGT. The V end lost 2 bases, the J end lost 2 bases, and 4 bases lay between the germline ends. For the CDR3, the DNA is TGTGCCAGCAGTGAACGACCCTACGAGCAGTACGTC. Its protein product is CASSERPYEQYV.

The chain employs TRBV5-1 and TRBJ2-5, with 8 bases fitting TRBD2. Germline CDR1 is SGHRS and CDR2 is YFSETQ. Unmatched junction bases numbered 5, after V lost 0 bases and J lost 1 base. The CDR3 is made up of 16 amino acids. CDR3 residues: CASSLAAGALQETQYF. The CDR3 DNA is TGCGCCAGCAGCTTGGCAGCGGGGGCCCTCCAAGAGACCCAGTACTTC.

This clonotype was observed a handful of times. In DNA, the CDR3 is TGCAGTGCTAGTGCCCCGTGGGAGGGAGATACGCAGTATTTT. Translation: CSASAPWEGDTQYF. The chain employs TRBV20-1 and TRBJ2-3; 7 nucleotides align to TRBD2. Per the germline V gene, CDR1 is DFQATT and CDR2 is SNEGSKA (reference sequence). With 3 bases clipped from V and 5 bases from J, the junction kept 8 bases outside the gene matches. This CDR3 is built from 14 residues.

In its sample, this clonotype was seen many times. The J gene is TRBJ2-2, the V gene TRBV12-3 or TRBV12-4; possible D gene TRBD1, 5 bases. The CDR3 sequence is 15 residues long. Deletions cut 1 base from V and 6 bases from J, with 12 bases between. The chain's CDR3 is CASSLVQGTPGELFF. DNA of the CDR3: TGTGCCAGCAGTTTAGTTCAGGGCACTCCCGGGGAGCTGTTTTTT.

V gene TRBV7-2 combines with J gene TRBJ1-1; D is uncertain. The length of the CDR3 is 14 residues. Between the trimmed V and J ends, which lost 5 bases and 4 bases, there was a span of 14 bases. The germline V gene has CDR1 SGHTA and CDR2 FQGNSA. The CDR3 nucleotides read TGTGCCAGCAGCCAACGCGCCGGAGGCACTGAAGCTTTCTTT. It is translated as CASSQRAGGTEAFF.

As to this clonotype: A much bigger clone sits one base away, suggesting this may be a read error. The chain has TRBV11-3 and TRBJ2-3, with 7 bases identical to TRBD1. The V gene's germline CDR1 is SGHNT and CDR2 YENEEA. This CDR3 contains 13 residues. V gave up 5 bases and J gave up 4 bases; unmatched junction bases: 3. CDR3 sequence (DNA): TGTGCCAGCAGCAAGGGGACAGCAGATACGCAGTATTTT. This sequence encodes CASSKGTADTQYF. The entire variable domain, with the rest obtained from reference TRBV11-3 and TRBJ2-3, is as follows: EAGVVQSPRYKIIEKKQPVAFWCNPISGHNTLYWYLQNLGQGPELLIRYENEEAVDDSQLPKDRFSAERLKGVDSTLKIQPAELGDSAVYLCASSKGTADTQYFGPGTRLTVL.

This clonotype was counted a few times. V is TRBV12-3 or TRBV12-4 and J is TRBJ2-1, with a possible D match to TRBD2 (5 bases). The ends were cut back, 5 bases at V and 3 bases at J, with 20 bases in the middle. CDR3 length: 17 residues. DNA of the CDR3: TGTGCCAGCAGTGAGGGAGAGCGCGCAGCTGACTACAATGAGCAGTTCTTC. Its protein is CASSEGERAADYNEQFF.

This clonotype has more than one count but fewer than ten. V gene TRBV18 combines with J gene TRBJ2-5, with TRBD1 matching 7 bases. The germline V gene encodes CDR1 KGHSH and CDR2 LQKENI. The CDR3 is 14 amino acids. V trimming: 3 bases; J trimming: 4 bases; junction bases outside the gene matches: 5. CDR3 nucleotide sequence: TGTGCCAGCTCACCCGGACAGGCCCCAGAGACCCAGTACTTC. It encodes CASSPGQAPETQYF.

The rearrangement joins TRBV2 to TRBJ2-1, with D hard to call. CDR1 SNHLY and CDR2 FYNNEI come from the germline V gene. Trimming took off 7 bases at V and 9 bases at J, with 7 bases between the two ends. The CDR3 length is 10 residues. The CDR3 coding sequence is TGTGCCAGCATGAAGGCTGAGCAGTTCTTC. Protein product: CASMKAEQFF.

This clonotype occurred a few times. This sequence joins TRBV15 and TRBJ2-1; 8 bases match TRBD1. Germline CDR1 and CDR2: LNHNV and YYDKDF (reference sequence). Germline trimming cut 7 bases from V and 6 bases from J; bases unmatched to any gene: 8. This CDR3 is built from 14 residues. The CDR3 here is CATTSDREVNEQFF. CDR3 DNA: TGTGCCACCACCTCGGACAGGGAGGTCAATGAGCAGTTCTTC.

In this sample, this clonotype turned up a few times. The chain carries TRBV13 and TRBJ2-5; perhaps TRBD2 as D (5 bases). In germline, CDR1 is PRHDT, CDR2 FYEKMQ (reference sequence). The CDR3 has 13 amino acids. V was pared by 5 bases and J by 3 bases, with 10 bases between. CDR3 bases: TGTGCCAGCAGCACCGGACTGGAAGAGACCCAGTACTTC. Translating it yields CASSTGLEETQYF.

In this sample, this clonotype turned up a few times. The genes are TRBV20-1 and TRBJ2-2; D is unclear. V was shortened by 0 bases and J by 6 bases, with 5 bases between the two germline ends. CDR1 is DFQATT and CDR2 is SNEGSKA in the germline V gene (reference sequence). The CDR3 covers 12 residues. CDR3: CSARDPAGELFF. In nucleotides, the CDR3 is TGCAGTGCTAGAGATCCGGCCGGGGAGCTGTTTTTT.

This clonotype was seen only a few times. The CDR3 loop reads CASTNFEGLNTEAFF. CDR3 DNA sequence: TGTGCCAGCACTAACTTTGAGGGACTGAACACTGAAGCTTTCTTT. The chain has TRBV12-3 or TRBV12-4 and TRBJ1-1; TRBD1 is a possible D gene (5 bases). CDR3 length: 15 residues. Trimming shortened V by 7 bases and J by 0 bases, and 15 bases separated the two germline ends.

V usage is TRBV6-2 or TRBV6-3 and J usage is TRBJ2-3; 9 nucleotides align to TRBD1. This CDR3 is 15 amino acids long. V was clipped by 6 bases and J by 5 bases; unmatched bases: 9. Germline V gene lookup returns CDR1 MNHEY and CDR2 SVGEGT. The CDR3 DNA reads TGTGCCAGCAGACTACGCGGGACAGGGAGAGATACGCAGTATTTT. It yields the protein CASRLRGTGRDTQYF.